Listed below are T cell receptor beta chains from one sample, sequenced in a study of shared clonotypes between healthy human individuals. The method was immunoSEQ multiplex PCR; TCRdb's version includes in-frame clones alone and lacks a portion of them. The table includes 2.3 million or so clones, approximately 95% detected once. Material: naive CD4+ T cells from PBMCs. These receptors came from a man younger than 35 in good health. Some clones in this sample may be carry-over from other donors' samples. CDR3s include the opening cysteine and the closing phenylalanine or tryptophan. The order of the fields is V gene, clone size, CDR3 protein. Size is stated for part of the rows, as once, few or many counts, or as a class when the clone is expanded.

TRBV12-5 once CASGSSGEGGTQYF
TRBV11-3 once CASSQGVQGGQETQYF
TRBV27 - CASSLGGGHYEQYF
TRBV18 - CASSGQDRVNYEQYF
TRBV7-8 once CASSLERNTEAFF
TRBV5-1 - CASSASGTLQWNEQFF
TRBV28 - CASTGTGVNTEAFF
TRBV7-8 - CASSAFGQGSYGYTF
TRBV4-1 - CASSHGPGLEPQHF
TRBV28 - CASSPHGSGFYEQYF